The source of this T cell receptor (beta chain) is a study of T cells in Graves' hyperthyroidism and ophthalmopathy. Regarding the study as a whole: In the blood, most expanded thyroid clonotypes above 0.001 appeared as well.

The authors deemed Graves' hyperthyroidism stable absent ophthalmopathy progression within 18 months. RNA transcripts served as the template for amplifying TCR beta CDR3 regions. First-round RT-PCR targeting the TCR CDR3 was performed with the HTBI primer set. One entry per CDR3 protein, called by TCRdb with MiXCR from the multiplex PCR reads. The table shows a few hundred thousand distinct CDR3 sequences, with about 15% occurring only once. Germline V gives CDR1 MNHNY, CDR2 SVGAGI (reference sequence). CDR3 length: 13 amino acids. Trimming removed 2 bases at V and 5 bases at J, with 9 bases between. This clonotype has ten or more counts. Its antigen is still unknown.

The rearrangement joins TRBV6-6 to TRBJ2-5, with D possibly being TRBD2 (5 bases). Sequencing input: blood. This TCR came from a woman aged 18-29 years with Graves' hyperthyroidism. DNA for the CDR3: TGTGCCAGCAGTTACGGGCTAGCTGAGACCCAGTACTTC. It translates to CASSYGLAETQYF.